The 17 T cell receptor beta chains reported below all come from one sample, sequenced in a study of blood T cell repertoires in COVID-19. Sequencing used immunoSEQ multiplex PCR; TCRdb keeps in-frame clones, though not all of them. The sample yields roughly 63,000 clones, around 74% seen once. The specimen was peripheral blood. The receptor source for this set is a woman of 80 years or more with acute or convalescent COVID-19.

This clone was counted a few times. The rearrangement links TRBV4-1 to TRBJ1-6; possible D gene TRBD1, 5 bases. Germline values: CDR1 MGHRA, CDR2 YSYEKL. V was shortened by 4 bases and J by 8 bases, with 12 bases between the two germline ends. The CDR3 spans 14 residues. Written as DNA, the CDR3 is TGCGCCAGCAGCCTTGACAGATTAGATTCACCCCTCCACTTT. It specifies CASSLDRLDSPLHF.

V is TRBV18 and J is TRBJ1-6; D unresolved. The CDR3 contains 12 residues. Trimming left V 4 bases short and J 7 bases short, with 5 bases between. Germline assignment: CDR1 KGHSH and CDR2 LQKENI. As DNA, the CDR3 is TGTGCCAGCTCACAAGCAAATTCACCCCTCCACTTT. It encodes CASSQANSPLHF. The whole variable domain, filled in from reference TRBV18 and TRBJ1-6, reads NAGVMQNPRHLVRRRGQEARLRCSPMKGHSHVYWYRQLPEEGLKFMVYLQKENIIDESGMPKERFSAEFPKEGPSILRIQQVVRGDSAAYFCASSQANSPLHFGNGTRLTVT.

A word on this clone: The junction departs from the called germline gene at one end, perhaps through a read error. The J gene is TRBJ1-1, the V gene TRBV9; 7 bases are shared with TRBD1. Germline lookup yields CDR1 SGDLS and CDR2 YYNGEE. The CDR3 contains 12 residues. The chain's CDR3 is CASSVDEGAPLF. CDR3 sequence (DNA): TGTGCCAGCAGCGTAGACGAGGGGGCCCCGCTCTTT.

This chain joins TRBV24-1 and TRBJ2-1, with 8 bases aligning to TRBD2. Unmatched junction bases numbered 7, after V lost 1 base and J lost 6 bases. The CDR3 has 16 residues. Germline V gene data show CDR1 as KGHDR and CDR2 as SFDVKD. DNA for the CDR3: TGTGCCACCAGTGATTTAAAGCGGGGGCTGACCAATGAGCAGTTCTTC. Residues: CATSDLKRGLTNEQFF.

This CDR3 is CASSFQTGTVNYGYTF. The CDR3 DNA is TGTGCCAGCAGTTTTCAAACCGGGACAGTTAACTATGGCTACACCTTC. The chain joins TRBV6-5 to TRBJ1-2, with TRBD1 matching over 7 bases. The CDR3 length is 16 residues. V shed 4 bases and J 1 base; nucleotides not matched to a gene: 9. CDR1 and CDR2 (germline): MNHEY, SVGAGI.

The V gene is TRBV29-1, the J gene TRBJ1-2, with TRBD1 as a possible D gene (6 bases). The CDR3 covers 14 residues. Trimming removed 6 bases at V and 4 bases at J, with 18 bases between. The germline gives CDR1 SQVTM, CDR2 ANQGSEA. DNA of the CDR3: TGCAGCGTCTCCGACAGGAGCCGGACCTATGGCTACACCTTC. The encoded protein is CSVSDRSRTYGYTF.

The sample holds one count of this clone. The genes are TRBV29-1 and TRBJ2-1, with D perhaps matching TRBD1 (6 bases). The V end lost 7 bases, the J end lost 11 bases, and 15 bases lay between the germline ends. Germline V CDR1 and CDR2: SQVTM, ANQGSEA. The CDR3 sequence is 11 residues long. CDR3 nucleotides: TGCAGCGCCGCTATTGGGGGCAAGCAGTTCTTC. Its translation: CSAAIGGKQFF.

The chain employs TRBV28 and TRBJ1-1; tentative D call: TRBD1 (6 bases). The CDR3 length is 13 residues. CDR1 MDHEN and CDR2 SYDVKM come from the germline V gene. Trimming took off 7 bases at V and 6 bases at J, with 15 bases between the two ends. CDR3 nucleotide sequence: TGTGCCAGCATGAGGGACAATAAATCTGAAGCTTTCTTT. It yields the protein CASMRDNKSEAFF.

CDR3 amino acids: CASSLAGGRQPQHF. CDR3 nucleotide sequence: TGTGCCAGCAGCTTAGCAGGGGGACGGCAGCCCCAGCATTTT. The chain links TRBV7-8 to TRBJ1-5, with D perhaps matching TRBD1 (6 bases). Trimming pared 0 bases from V and 7 bases from J, leaving 10 bases between. Germline V lookup: CDR1 SGHVS, CDR2 FQNEAQ. The CDR3 runs 14 residues.

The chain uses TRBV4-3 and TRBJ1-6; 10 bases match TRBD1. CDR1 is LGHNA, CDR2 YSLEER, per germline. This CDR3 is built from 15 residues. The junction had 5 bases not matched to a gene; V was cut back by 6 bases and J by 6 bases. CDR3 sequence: CASSSGQGVNSPLHF. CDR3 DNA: TGCGCCAGCAGTTCAGGACAGGGGGTTAATTCACCCCTCCACTTT.

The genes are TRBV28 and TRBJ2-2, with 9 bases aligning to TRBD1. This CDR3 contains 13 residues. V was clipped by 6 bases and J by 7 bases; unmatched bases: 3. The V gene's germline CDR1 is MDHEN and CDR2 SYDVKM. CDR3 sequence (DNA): TGTGCCAGCAGGGGGACAGGGCGCGGGGAGCTGTTTTTT. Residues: CASRGTGRGELFF. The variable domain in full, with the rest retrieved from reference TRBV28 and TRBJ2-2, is DVKVTQSSRYLVKRTGEKVFLECVQDMDHENMFWYRQDPGLGLRLIYFSYDVKMKEKGDIPEGYSVSREKKERFSLILESASTNQTSMYLCASRGTGRGELFFGEGSRLTVL.

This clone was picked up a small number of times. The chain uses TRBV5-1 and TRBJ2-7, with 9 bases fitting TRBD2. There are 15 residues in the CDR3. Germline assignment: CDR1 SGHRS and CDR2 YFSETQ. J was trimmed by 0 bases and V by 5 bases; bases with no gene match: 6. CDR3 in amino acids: CASRKREEDSYEQYF. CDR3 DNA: TGCGCCAGCAGAAAGCGGGAGGAAGACTCCTACGAGCAGTACTTC.

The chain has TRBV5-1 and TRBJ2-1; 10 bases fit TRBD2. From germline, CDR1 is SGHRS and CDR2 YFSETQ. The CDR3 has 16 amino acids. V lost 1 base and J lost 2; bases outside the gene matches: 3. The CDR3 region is CASSLTSGMAYNEQFF. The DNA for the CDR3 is TGCGCCAGCAGCTTGACTAGCGGGATGGCCTACAATGAGCAGTTCTTC.

Here the CDR3 reads CASGPREETQYF. In DNA form, the CDR3 reads TGTGCTAGTGGTCCCAGGGAAGAGACCCAGTACTTC. The rearrangement links TRBV12-5 to TRBJ2-5; maybe TRBD1 (5 bases). Deletions cut 5 bases from V and 3 bases from J, with 7 bases between. The CDR3 covers 12 residues. Germline V lookup: CDR1 LGHNT, CDR2 FRNRAP.

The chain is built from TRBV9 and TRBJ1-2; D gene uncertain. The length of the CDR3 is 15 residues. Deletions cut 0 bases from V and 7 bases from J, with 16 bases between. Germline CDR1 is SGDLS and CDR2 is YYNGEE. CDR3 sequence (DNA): TGTGCCAGCAGCGTAGCTCCCGGCAGCGAGGGTGGCTACACCTTC. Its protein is CASSVAPGSEGGYTF.

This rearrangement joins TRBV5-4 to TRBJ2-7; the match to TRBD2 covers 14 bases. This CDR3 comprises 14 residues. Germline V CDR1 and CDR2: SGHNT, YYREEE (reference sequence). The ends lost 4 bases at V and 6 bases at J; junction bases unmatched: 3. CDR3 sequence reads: CASSEGTSGSEQYF. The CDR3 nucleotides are TGTGCCAGCAGCGAGGGGACTAGCGGGAGCGAGCAGTACTTC.

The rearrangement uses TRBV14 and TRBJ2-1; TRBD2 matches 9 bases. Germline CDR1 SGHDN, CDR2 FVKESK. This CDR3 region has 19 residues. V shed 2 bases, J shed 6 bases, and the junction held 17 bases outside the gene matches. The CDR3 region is CASSQPRGVAGGPFNEQFF. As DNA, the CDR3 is TGTGCCAGCAGCCAACCCCGCGGGGTTGCGGGAGGGCCATTCAATGAGCAGTTCTTC.